The clone carrying this T cell receptor (beta chain) was seen repeatedly, ten times or more. Memory CD4+ T cells were sorted as CD4+CD45RO+CD25- cells. Full-length variable regions came from constant-region reverse primers plus semi-nested Nested Universal Primer A PCR. A single record per CDR3 protein comes from TCRdb applying MiXCR to the 5' RACE reads. Found here are 45,000 to 70,000 distinct CDR3 sequences, 25% to 30% of them singletons; the top ten hold about 3%. The CDR3 spans 15 residues. Trimming pared 1 base from V and 0 bases from J, leaving 9 bases between. The rearrangement links TRBV12-3 or TRBV12-4 to TRBJ1-1; D is ambiguous. The clonotype originates from a female donor with breast cancer. The specimen was tumor-infiltrating memory CD4+ T cells sorted from the breast tumor. Documented subset: memory CD4+ T cells, CD4+CD45RO+CD25-. The CDR3 nucleotides read TGTGCCAGCAGTTTAGATACATCCATGAACACTGAAGCTTTCTTT. Its translation is CASSLDTSMNTEAFF.